These 24 T cell receptor beta chains were sequenced from one sample in a study of tumor T cells in aggressive B-cell lymphoma. Libraries were prepared by immunoSEQ multiplex PCR; TCRdb keeps only in-frame clonotypes and omits some of them. Of some 10,000 clones in the sample, 92% were seen once. The sequencing input was tumor tissue. The receptor set was obtained from an adult with diffuse large B cell lymphoma.

The V gene is TRBV5-8, the J gene TRBJ1-5, with D maybe TRBD1 (5 bases). Trimming shortened V by 5 bases and J by 1 base, and 16 bases separated the two germline ends. This CDR3 is 16 amino acids long. Germline assignment: CDR1 SGHTS and CDR2 YDEGEE. The CDR3 sequence is CASRSAREVSNQPQHF. The CDR3, as DNA: TGTGCCAGCAGATCAGCCAGGGAAGTGAGCAATCAGCCCCAGCATTTT.

This clone was recorded only once. The chain has TRBV5-1 and TRBJ2-2; D remains unclear. With 6 bases removed from V and 1 base from J, the gap between germline ends came to 10 bases. The length of the CDR3 is 14 residues. Germline lookup yields CDR1 SGHRS and CDR2 YFSETQ. The CDR3 here is CASNLGGNTGELFF. CDR3 nucleotides: TGCGCCAGCAATCTAGGCGGGAACACCGGGGAGCTGTTTTTT.

The chain uses TRBV9 and TRBJ1-2; D remains unclear. Trimming took 3 bases from V and 4 from J, leaving 7 bases between them. Germline V CDR1 and CDR2: SGDLS, YYNGEE. This CDR3 is 12 amino acids long. The CDR3 loop is CASSAGSYGYTF. CDR3 nucleotide sequence: TGTGCCAGCAGCGCGGGGAGCTATGGCTACACCTTC.

The rearrangement links TRBV6-5 to TRBJ1-3; D unclear. This CDR3 spans 13 amino acids. Trimming shortened V by 6 bases and J by 3 bases, and 9 bases separated the two germline ends. CDR1 and CDR2 from the germline V gene are MNHEY and SVGAGI. CDR3 sequence (DNA): TGTGCCAGCAGAGCCCTAAGTGGAAACACCATATATTTT. Its protein product is CASRALSGNTIYF.

The V and J genes are TRBV6-1 and TRBJ1-2, with a tentative D call TRBD1 (6 bases). CDR1 is MNHNS, CDR2 SASEGT, per germline. Trimming shortened V by 4 bases and J by 4 bases, and 16 bases separated the two germline ends. The CDR3 is made up of 15 amino acids. Written as DNA, the CDR3 is TGTGCCAGCAGTGCCGGACAGCGGGATGGCTATGGCTACACCTTC. It is translated as CASSAGQRDGYGYTF.

The genes are TRBV11-3 and TRBJ2-1; 11 nucleotides agree with TRBD1. Losses at the gene ends were 3 bases for V and 4 bases for J; bases not matched to a gene: 5. The germline V gene has CDR1 SGHNT and CDR2 YENEEA. This CDR3 is 16 amino acids long. The CDR3 here is CASSLTGTGGYNEQFF. The CDR3 DNA is TGTGCCAGCAGCTTGACCGGGACAGGGGGATACAATGAGCAGTTCTTC. Full variable domain (missing parts from reference TRBV11-3 and TRBJ2-1): EAGVVQSPRYKIIEKKQPVAFWCNPISGHNTLYWYLQNLGQGPELLIRYENEEAVDDSQLPKDRFSAERLKGVDSTLKIQPAELGDSAVYLCASSLTGTGGYNEQFFGPGTRLTVL.

The chain has TRBV2 and TRBJ2-7, with 11 bases identical to TRBD2. The CDR3 has 17 amino acids. Germline V gene data show CDR1 as SNHLY and CDR2 as FYNNEI. Losses at the gene ends were 2 bases for V and 9 bases for J; bases not matched to a gene: 15. Here the CDR3 DNA reads TGTGCCAGCAGTGAATCCGGGACTAGCGGCCCCTACGTGCGGCAGTACTTC. Translating gives CASSESGTSGPYVRQYF.

This chain joins TRBV2 and TRBJ2-7, with 8 bases identical to TRBD1. Trimming at V came to 6 bases and at J to 2 bases, leaving 0 bases not matched to a gene. Germline V gene lookup returns CDR1 SNHLY and CDR2 FYNNEI. CDR3 length: 12 amino acids. This CDR3 reads CASRQGAYEQYF. CDR3 DNA: TGTGCCAGCAGACAGGGGGCCTACGAGCAGTACTTC.

The rearrangement links TRBV7-8 to TRBJ2-7; 8 bases map to TRBD1. The CDR3 runs to 15 residues. CDR1 is SGHVS and CDR2 is FQNEAQ in the germline V gene. V gave up 2 bases and J gave up 6 bases; unmatched junction bases: 9. CDR3 sequence (DNA): TGTGCCAGCAGCTTATTGCGGACAGGGATTTCCGAGCAGTACTTC. Translating it yields CASSLLRTGISEQYF.

The J gene is TRBJ1-1, the V gene TRBV11-2, with D unresolved. The V and J ends lost 4 bases and 7 bases respectively, with 19 bases between them. CDR1 is SGHAT and CDR2 is FQNNGV in the germline V gene. The CDR3 covers 15 residues. This CDR3 reads CASSSRLGGAIEAFF. DNA of the CDR3: TGTGCCAGCAGCTCCCGCCTAGGAGGTGCCATTGAAGCTTTCTTT.

The J gene is TRBJ2-7, the V gene TRBV10-3; D remains unclear. This CDR3 is built from 12 residues. The germline CDR1 and CDR2 sequences are ENHRY and SYGVKD. V dropped 4 bases and J dropped 2 bases, with 6 bases sitting between them. CDR3 DNA sequence: TGTGCCATCAGTGGTAGTCCCTACGAGCAGTACTTC. Amino acids: CAISGSPYEQYF.

V is TRBV4-1 and J is TRBJ1-2; 7 nucleotides line up with TRBD1. The ends lost 0 bases at V and 4 bases at J; junction bases unmatched: 8. The CDR3 contains 16 residues. Looked up from germline, CDR1 is MGHRA and CDR2 is YSYEKL. The CDR3 sequence: CASSQDWEQGPYGYTF. CDR3 coding DNA: TGCGCCAGCAGCCAAGATTGGGAACAGGGGCCCTATGGCTACACCTTC.

CDR3 sequence reads: CASSTLAGLAGDGTGELFF. The DNA for the CDR3 is TGTGCCAGCAGCACCTTAGCCGGACTAGCGGGGGATGGGACCGGGGAGCTGTTTTTT. This sequence joins TRBV21-1 and TRBJ2-2; TRBD2 reflects the table's D call only, with no check against the DNA. TRBV21-1 is a known pseudogene. CDR3 length: 19 amino acids.

The chain recombines TRBV7-2 with TRBJ1-2; D uncertain. Trimming removed 1 base at V and 1 base at J, with 10 bases between. This CDR3 has 15 residues. CDR1 is SGHTA and CDR2 is FQGNSA in the germline V gene. The CDR3 DNA reads TGTGCCAGCAGCTTAGTGCGGGGAGGTAACTATGGCTACACCTTC. Translated: CASSLVRGGNYGYTF.

This chain joins TRBV19 and TRBJ1-6; 10 bases are shared with TRBD1. This CDR3 contains 15 residues. J was trimmed by 9 bases and V by 7 bases; bases with no gene match: 9. CDR1 is LNHDA, CDR2 SQIVND, per germline (reference sequence). CDR3 protein: CASKVSGTGVSPLHF. CDR3 bases: TGTGCCAGTAAAGTTTCCGGGACAGGGGTTTCACCCCTCCACTTT.

The genes are TRBV19 and TRBJ1-1; TRBD1 is a possible D gene (5 bases). CDR3 length equals 12 residues. Germline CDR1 LNHDA, CDR2 SQIVND (reference sequence). Trimming stripped 3 bases from V and 9 bases from J, with 11 bases between. CDR3 sequence (DNA): TGTGCCAGTAGTATCCCTGACAGAAAAGCTTTCTTT. This translates into CASSIPDRKAFF.

This chain links TRBV15 with TRBJ1-4; tentative D call: TRBD1 (6 bases). The V end lost 3 bases, the J end lost 7 bases, and 15 bases lay between the germline ends. The CDR3 contains 15 residues. Germline V gene data show CDR1 as LNHNV and CDR2 as YYDKDF (reference sequence). Here the CDR3 DNA reads TGTGCCACCAGCAGTCTAGGGGAGGGGGGTGAAAAACTGTTTTTT. It yields the protein CATSSLGEGGEKLFF.

The CDR3 DNA reads TGCGCCAGCAGTCATAGACAGGGGCTTTACTATGGCTACACCTTC. As protein: CASSHRQGLYYGYTF. This chain links TRBV23-1 with TRBJ1-2, with 8 nucleotides matching TRBD1. TRBV23-1 is given ORF status, its function remaining uncertain. V shed 3 bases and J 3 bases; nucleotides not matched to a gene: 6. The CDR3 consists of 15 residues.

V usage is TRBV6-5 and J usage is TRBJ1-1; D is uncertain. Germline-derived CDR1 and CDR2 are MNHEY and SVGAGI. The CDR3 spans 16 residues. Trimming cost V 4 bases and J 0 bases, with 15 bases left between them. The DNA for the CDR3 is TGTGCCAGCAGTTCCCCTATTGGAGCCCTGAACACTGAAGCTTTCTTT. Translating it yields CASSSPIGALNTEAFF.

The CDR3 coding sequence is TGTGCCAGCAGTGAAAACCTCCGGGCCCAGCATTTT. Translating gives CASSENLRAQHF. This chain links TRBV2 with TRBJ1-5; D is unclear. CDR1 and CDR2 from the germline V gene are SNHLY and FYNNEI. The CDR3 contains 12 residues. Deletions cut 2 bases from V and 11 bases from J, with 10 bases between.

The rearrangement joins TRBV7-3 to TRBJ2-1; the match to TRBD2 covers 7 bases. Looked up from germline, CDR1 is SGHTA and CDR2 is FQGTGA. This CDR3 region has 13 residues. V lost 5 bases and J lost 9; bases outside the gene matches: 7. CDR3 residues: CASSLSPGGEQFF. For the CDR3, the DNA is TGTGCCAGCAGCCTATCACCGGGGGGTGAGCAGTTCTTC. Together with reference TRBV7-3 and TRBJ2-1, the CDR3 gives the full variable domain: GAGVSQTPSNKVTEKGKYVELRCDPISGHTALYWYRQSLGQGPEFLIYFQGTGAADDSGLPNDRFFAVRPEGSVSTLKIQRTERGDSAVYLCASSLSPGGEQFFGPGTRLTVL.

V and J are TRBV2 and TRBJ2-3, with 7 bases that match TRBD1. This CDR3 is 17 amino acids long. The V gene's germline CDR1 is SNHLY and CDR2 FYNNEI. J lost 2 bases, V lost 6 bases, and 14 bases had no gene match. DNA of the CDR3: TGTGCCAGCAGAACAAACCCGGGACAGCGGATCACAGATACGCAGTATTTT. Protein sequence: CASRTNPGQRITDTQYF. Using reference TRBV2 and TRBJ2-3 for the parts outside the CDR3, the full variable domain is EPEVTQTPSHQVTQMGQEVILRCVPISNHLYFYWYRQILGQKVEFLVSFYNNEISEKSEIFDDQFSVERPDGSNFTLKIRSTKLEDSAMYFCASRTNPGQRITDTQYFGPGTRLTVL.

The V and J genes are TRBV21-1 and TRBJ1-5; TRBD1, the table's D call, was not compared with the DNA. TRBV21-1 is annotated as a pseudogene. The CDR3 is made up of 18 amino acids. The CDR3 bases are TGTGCCAGCAGCAAAGAGACCAGGCTGACGGAAAGCAATCAGCCCCAGCATTTT. It specifies CASSKETRLTESNQPQHF.

The chain uses TRBV7-8 and TRBJ2-7; D might be TRBD2 (5 bases). CDR3 length: 14 amino acids. V was cut by 5 bases and J by 3 bases, with 14 bases left in between. Looked up from germline, CDR1 is SGHVS and CDR2 is FQNEAQ. The CDR3 loop is CASSRAYGLYEQYF. The CDR3 region has the DNA TGTGCCAGCAGCCGAGCCTACGGACTCTACGAGCAGTACTTC.